This TCR beta chain is drawn from a study of CD8 T cells in Susac syndrome. The V gene end was trimmed by 6 bases and the J gene end by 4 bases; junction bases not matched to a gene: 4. Germline V gene sequence: CDR1 MNHNS, CDR2 SASEGT. This CDR3 has 14 residues. Random hexamers were used to reverse transcribe an amount of roughly 0.5 to 1 ug RNA. MiXCR was run by TCRdb on the immunoSEQ multiplex PCR reads, yielding one entry per CDR3 protein. Of about 180,000 distinct CDR3 sequences in the sample, approximately 94% are singletons; the top ten hold more than 0.095%. The sequenced sample was CD4+ T cells from PBMCs. The TCR comes from a human donor with Susac syndrome. The chain is built from TRBV6-1 and TRBJ2-2, with 8 bases lining up with TRBD2. CDR3 protein: CASRSGSGTGELFF. CDR3 DNA: TGTGCCAGCAGAAGCGGGAGCGGCACCGGGGAGCTGTTTTTT.